The 9 T cell receptor beta chains given below trace back to one sample, sequenced in a study of cytomegalovirus exposure and HLA in healthy donors. Produced via immunoSEQ multiplex PCR; TCRdb's table is partial and in-frame only. The table includes some 110,000 clones, about 91% detected once. The source material was PBMCs. Receptors originate from a man in his late teens or twenties in good health and CMV-seronegative.

As to this clone: The junction does not match germline at one end; this may be a read error. The chain carries TRBV6-5 and TRBJ2-7; 7 nucleotides match TRBD2. Germline-derived CDR1 and CDR2 are MNHEY and SVGAGI. This CDR3 spans 14 amino acids. The CDR3: CASRIVTSSHEQYF. The CDR3 bases are TGTGCCAGCAGAATCGTGACTAGCTCCCACGAGCAGTACTTC.

The J gene is TRBJ1-1, the V gene TRBV21-1; the table assigns TRBD1, which was not confirmed against the DNA. TRBV21-1 is classified as a pseudogene. The CDR3 contains 15 residues. The CDR3 loop is CATRSNRGCLTEAFF. The CDR3 bases are TGTGCCACCAGGTCCAACAGGGGTTGCCTCACTGAAGCTTTCTTT.

The V call is TRBV19, the J call TRBJ1-4; 8 bases fit TRBD1. V lost 6 bases and J lost 8; bases outside the gene matches: 8. Germline assignment: CDR1 LNHDA and CDR2 SQIVND (reference sequence). The CDR3 runs to 14 residues. The CDR3 DNA reads TGTGCCAGTAGCCCTCGGACAGGGAGCGAAAAACTGTTTTTT. Amino acids: CASSPRTGSEKLFF. Looking up the rest from reference TRBV19 and TRBJ1-4 gives the full variable domain: DGGITQSPKYLFRKEGQNVTLSCEQNLNHDAMYWYRQDPGQGLRLIYYSQIVNDFQKGDIAEGYSVSREKKESFPLTVTSAQKNPTAFYLCASSPRTGSEKLFFGSGTQLSVL.

The chain uses TRBV7-9 and TRBJ1-1; D not certain. Germline lookup yields CDR1 SEHNR and CDR2 FQNEAQ (reference sequence). V dropped 5 bases and J dropped 6 bases, with 10 bases sitting between them. The CDR3 covers 12 residues. CDR3 loop: CASSLLKPEAFF. CDR3 coding DNA: TGTGCCAGCAGCCTTCTTAAGCCTGAAGCTTTCTTT.

This rearrangement joins TRBV18 to TRBJ1-1, with D possibly TRBD1 on 6 matching bases. Germline assignment: CDR1 KGHSH and CDR2 LQKENI. The germline V and J ends were trimmed by 3 bases and 2 bases, with 13 bases remaining between them. This CDR3 is built from 15 residues. The CDR3 reads CASSPLDSSNTEAFF. CDR3 in DNA: TGTGCCAGCTCACCCTTGGACAGTAGTAACACTGAAGCTTTCTTT.

This chain uses TRBV11-3 with TRBJ2-1, with 8 bases matching TRBD2. CDR3 length equals 14 residues. The germline gives CDR1 SGHNT, CDR2 YENEEA. With V trimmed by 0 bases and J by 15 bases, 10 bases remained unmatched. The CDR3: CASSLEFRGGLRFF. DNA of the CDR3: TGTGCCAGCAGCTTAGAGTTCCGGGGGGGTCTGCGGTTCTTC.

The rearrangement uses TRBV9 and TRBJ1-1; D remains unclear. The CDR3 sequence is 17 residues long. Per germline, CDR1 SGDLS and CDR2 YYNGEE. Deletions cut 0 bases from V and 0 bases from J, with 15 bases between. The CDR3 DNA sequence: TGTGCCAGCAGCGTAGCTCCATCCGCGGGCATGAACACTGAAGCTTTCTTT. It encodes CASSVAPSAGMNTEAFF.

The chain carries TRBV7-9 and TRBJ2-1; maybe TRBD2 (6 bases). V gave up 4 bases and J gave up 9 bases, with 22 bases separating them. CDR1 SEHNR and CDR2 FQNEAQ come from the germline V gene (reference sequence). This CDR3 region has 16 residues. The CDR3 region has the DNA TGTGCCAGCAGCTCCCTCCTAGGAGGGAACATAGGTGAGCAGTTCTTC. It translates to CASSSLLGGNIGEQFF.

This rearrangement joins TRBV28 to TRBJ2-7; 7 positions match TRBD1. CDR3 length equals 12 residues. Germline CDR1 MDHEN, CDR2 SYDVKM. Trimming cost V 6 bases and J 6 bases; bases outside gene matches: 5. The CDR3 sequence is CASRLGGAEQYF. The CDR3 DNA is TGTGCCAGCAGGTTAGGGGGCGCCGAGCAGTACTTC.